Here is one T cell receptor (beta chain) with its context. Its specificity is not known. This sample was included in a study of CD8+CD57+ T cells in acquired aplastic anemia. Study-level findings and limits: Around 29 shared CD8+ CDR3s appeared highly expressed within patients' immunodominant clones.

There are 14 residues in the CDR3. CDR1 and CDR2 (germline): LNHNV, YYDKDF (reference sequence). Trimming removed 5 bases at V and 0 bases at J, with 8 bases between. Using genomic DNA as the template, TCR beta VDJ and CDR3 profiling was carried out. One entry per CDR3 protein results from TCRdb running MiXCR on the reads. Of about 180,000 distinct CDR3 sequences listed, almost 50% were seen once; the top ten hold roughly 13%. Patients who underwent sequencing had shown CD8+CD57+ cell expansion by flow cytometry. Patients had not yet gotten any therapy when their blood was taken for sampling. The chain recombines TRBV15 with TRBJ1-3; no firm D call. This receptor was identified in a human donor with aplastic anemia. Sequenced: sorted CD4+, CD8+, or CD8+CD57+ T cells (not recorded which) from PBMCs. The CDR3 nucleotides read TGTGCCACCAGCGCCGAGGTCTCTGGAAACACCATATATTTT. It yields the protein CATSAEVSGNTIYF.